This T cell receptor beta chain was captured by sequencing in a study of early T cells in non-severe SARS-CoV-2 infection. This clonotype was recorded at least ten times. Germline V gene lookup returns CDR1 SGHRS and CDR2 YFSETQ. V dropped 6 bases and J dropped 6; count of bases not matched to a gene: 9. CDR3 length equals 13 residues. Unique molecular identifiers (one per individual cDNA molecule) were attached. TCRdb itself ran the 5' RACE reads through MiXCR, one entry per CDR3 protein. The sample holds under 65,000 distinct CDR3 sequences; roughly 12% are singletons and the top ten take less than 4.5%.

Material: whole blood. The chain uses TRBV5-1 and TRBJ2-7; the match to TRBD2 covers 7 bases. This TCR was sampled from an adult who was a healthcare worker with PCR-confirmed SARS-CoV-2 infection or an uninfected control (not recorded which). The CDR3 region is CASMGGDGGEQYF. For the CDR3, the DNA is TGCGCCAGCATGGGAGGGGACGGGGGCGAGCAGTACTTC.